Given below is one T cell receptor (beta chain) in context. Its recognized antigen is unknown. There are no base qualities to consult, and no much larger clone falls within one base. Different DNA sequences within this sample yield the same CDR3. The immunoSEQ Assay, a bias-controlled multiplex PCR, was used to amplify TCRbeta CDR3 regions from genomic DNA. The original methods were these. Nucleated cell counts per sample were estimated from amplification of reference gene primers within the assay. To quantify the absolute abundance of each unique TCRbeta CDR3 rearrangement, sequence reads were collapsed and filtered. For each sample, productive Simpson clonality was calculated as the square root of Simpson's diversity index over productive rearrangements. Here the immuneACCESS table is served through TCRdb, limited to in-frame sequences with V and J called. Missing clones are a known gap in these copies; in checked studies unresolved V genes cover under half, and the rest lacks a known reason. That table supplies the V and J calls and clone size; D and trimming were determined from the DNA. This sample is represented by about 200,000 clones; 84% of them were singletons. The top ten hold roughly 13% of the sample.

These data originate in a study of blood T cell repertoires in COVID-19 (dated by TCRdb to 2018 to 2020). In terms of the full investigation: Collaborator samples came from the United States, Italy and Spain and covered acute and convalescent phases of COVID-19. The material from the prospective study consisted of cDNA or gDNA derived from T cells, B-cell-depleted T cells, or PBMCs. Subjects who had been exposed to COVID-19, were actively infected with it, or had recovered from it provided the deeply sampled blood TCRbeta repertoires that made up the dataset. A freely available public database, intended as a resource for researchers studying the immune response to SARS-CoV-2, is where the repertoires were released. The samples were drawn from the first 160 participants of the ongoing ImmuneRACE study and from 950 to 1,500 subjects provided by 6 global collaborators. The sample metadata nearly always contained a de-identified subject ID, COVID-19 status, age in years and sex. Where available, HLA class I and class II types were taken from metadata supplied by the sample provider and were not determined by assay-based typing.

The collaborating institutions used their own protocols to collect whole blood in K2EDTA tubes. For TCRbeta analysis, collaborators shipped samples as frozen whole blood, isolated PBMCs, or DNA extracted from either of those sample types. Trimming takes 2 bases off V and 6 bases off J; junction bases not matched to a gene: 4. As encoded in the germline V gene, CDR1 is SGHRS while CDR2 is YFSETQ. From cysteine to phenylalanine, the CDR3 is 14 amino acids long. Only CDR3 DNA remains: 42 bases, in frame from the first base. The full study reports these points: The amount of clinical and demographic metadata varied by source and participant and was provided uncurated.

The specimen was peripheral blood. This clonotype was sampled from a human donor in a cohort sampled during active COVID-19. The sequence links TRBV5-1 to TRBJ2-3, with TRBD1 identical over 9 junction bases. The bases read TGCGCCAGCAGCTTTAACAGGGGGCTGGATACGCAGTATTTT. Translated, it gives CASSFNRGLDTQYF.